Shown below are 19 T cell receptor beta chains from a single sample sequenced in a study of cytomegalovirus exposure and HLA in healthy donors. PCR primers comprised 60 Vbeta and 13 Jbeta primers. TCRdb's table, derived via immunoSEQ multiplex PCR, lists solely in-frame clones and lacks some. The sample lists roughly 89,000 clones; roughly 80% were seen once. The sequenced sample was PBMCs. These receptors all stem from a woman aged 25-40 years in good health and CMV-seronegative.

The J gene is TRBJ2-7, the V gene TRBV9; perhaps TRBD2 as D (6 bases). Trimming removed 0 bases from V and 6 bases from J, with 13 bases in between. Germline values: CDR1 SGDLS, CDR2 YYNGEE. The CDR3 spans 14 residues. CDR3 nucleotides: TGTGCCAGCAGCGTAGCGATTGGGGGGATCGAGCAGTACTTC. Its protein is CASSVAIGGIEQYF. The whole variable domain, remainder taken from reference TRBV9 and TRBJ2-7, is DSGVTQTPKHLITATGQRVTLRCSPRSGDLSVYWYQQSLDQGLQFLIQYYNGEERAKGNILERFSAQQFPDLHSELNLSSLELGDSALYFCASSVAIGGIEQYFGPGTRLTVT.

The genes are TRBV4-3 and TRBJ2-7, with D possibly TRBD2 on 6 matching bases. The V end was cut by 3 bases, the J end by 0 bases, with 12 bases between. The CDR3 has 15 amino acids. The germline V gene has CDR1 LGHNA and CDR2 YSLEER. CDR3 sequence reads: CASSQFRDSSYEQYF. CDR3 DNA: TGCGCCAGCAGCCAGTTCAGGGACTCCTCCTACGAGCAGTACTTC.

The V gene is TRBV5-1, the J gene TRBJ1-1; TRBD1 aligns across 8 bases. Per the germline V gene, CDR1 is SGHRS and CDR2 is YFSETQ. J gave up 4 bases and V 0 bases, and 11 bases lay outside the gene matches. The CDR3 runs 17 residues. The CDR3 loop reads CASSLAVLTTGATEAFF. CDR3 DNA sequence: TGCGCCAGCAGCTTGGCCGTCTTAACGACAGGGGCCACTGAAGCTTTCTTT.

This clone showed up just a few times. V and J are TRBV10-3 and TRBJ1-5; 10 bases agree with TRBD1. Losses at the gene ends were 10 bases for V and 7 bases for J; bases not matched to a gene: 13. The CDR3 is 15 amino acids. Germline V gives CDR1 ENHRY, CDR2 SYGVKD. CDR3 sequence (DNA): TGTGCCACCCGGACGGGGACAGGGGAAGAGCAGCCCCAGCATTTT. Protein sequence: CATRTGTGEEQPQHF.

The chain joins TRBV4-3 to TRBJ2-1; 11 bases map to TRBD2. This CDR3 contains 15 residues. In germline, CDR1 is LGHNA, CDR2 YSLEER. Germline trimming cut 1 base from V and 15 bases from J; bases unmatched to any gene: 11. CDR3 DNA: TGCGCCAGCAGCCAAGGGGGTAGCGGGAGGGCCTATCTGTTCTTC. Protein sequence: CASSQGGSGRAYLFF.

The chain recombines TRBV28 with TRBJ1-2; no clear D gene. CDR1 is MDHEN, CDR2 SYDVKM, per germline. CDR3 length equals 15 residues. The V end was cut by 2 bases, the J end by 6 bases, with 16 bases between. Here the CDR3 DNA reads TGTGCCAGCAGTTTAGGGAGGGCCGGTAATGATGGCTACACCTTC. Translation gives CASSLGRAGNDGYTF.

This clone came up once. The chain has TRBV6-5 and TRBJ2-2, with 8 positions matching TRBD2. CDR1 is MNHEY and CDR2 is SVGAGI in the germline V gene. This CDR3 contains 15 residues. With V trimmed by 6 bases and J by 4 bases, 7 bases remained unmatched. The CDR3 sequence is CASSRALAATGELFF. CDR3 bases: TGTGCCAGCAGCCGGGCACTAGCGGCCACCGGGGAGCTGTTTTTT.

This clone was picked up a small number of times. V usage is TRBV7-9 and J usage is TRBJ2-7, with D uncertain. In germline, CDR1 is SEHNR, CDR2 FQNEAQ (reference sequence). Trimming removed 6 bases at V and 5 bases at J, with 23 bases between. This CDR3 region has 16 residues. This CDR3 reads CASRSWASSARNEQYF. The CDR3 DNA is TGTGCCAGCAGATCCTGGGCCTCCTCGGCACGCAACGAGCAGTACTTC.

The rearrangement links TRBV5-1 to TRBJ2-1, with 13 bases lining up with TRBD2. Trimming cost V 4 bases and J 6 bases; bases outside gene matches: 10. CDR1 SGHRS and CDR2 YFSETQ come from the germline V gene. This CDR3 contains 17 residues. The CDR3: CASSPSLAGGGRNEQFF. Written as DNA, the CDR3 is TGCGCCAGCAGCCCATCACTAGCGGGAGGGGGCCGCAATGAGCAGTTCTTC.

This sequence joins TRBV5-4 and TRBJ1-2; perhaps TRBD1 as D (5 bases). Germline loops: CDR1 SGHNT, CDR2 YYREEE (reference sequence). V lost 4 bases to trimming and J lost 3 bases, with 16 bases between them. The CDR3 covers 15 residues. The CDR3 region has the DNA TGTGCCAGCAGCGTCACCCTCGCAGGGCACTATGGCTACACCTTC. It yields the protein CASSVTLAGHYGYTF.

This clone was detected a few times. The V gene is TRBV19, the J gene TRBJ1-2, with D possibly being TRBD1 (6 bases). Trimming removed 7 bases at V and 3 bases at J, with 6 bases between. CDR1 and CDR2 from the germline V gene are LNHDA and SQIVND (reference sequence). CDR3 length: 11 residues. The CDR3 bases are TGTGCCAGTACAGGGGACTATGGCTACACCTTC. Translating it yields CASTGDYGYTF.

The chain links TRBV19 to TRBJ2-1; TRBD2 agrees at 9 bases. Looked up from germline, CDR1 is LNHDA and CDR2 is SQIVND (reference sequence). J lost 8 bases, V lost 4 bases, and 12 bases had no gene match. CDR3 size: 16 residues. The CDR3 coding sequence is TGTGCCAGTAGTACCTACGGGCTAGCGGGAAGGGATGAGCAGTTCTTC. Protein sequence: CASSTYGLAGRDEQFF. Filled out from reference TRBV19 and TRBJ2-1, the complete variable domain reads DGGITQSPKYLFRKEGQNVTLSCEQNLNHDAMYWYRQDPGQGLRLIYYSQIVNDFQKGDIAEGYSVSREKKESFPLTVTSAQKNPTAFYLCASSTYGLAGRDEQFFGPGTRLTVL.

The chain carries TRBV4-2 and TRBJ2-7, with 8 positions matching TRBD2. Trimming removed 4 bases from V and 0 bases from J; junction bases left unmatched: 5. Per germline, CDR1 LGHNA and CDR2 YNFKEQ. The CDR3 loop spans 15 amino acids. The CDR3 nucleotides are TGTGCCAGCAGCCCCTCCGGGGGGGGCTCCTACGAGCAGTACTTC. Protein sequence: CASSPSGGGSYEQYF.

The CDR3 sequence: CASSLSGGYEQYF. CDR3 nucleotide sequence: TGTGCCAGCAGCCTATCAGGAGGCTACGAGCAGTACTTC. This chain uses TRBV7-9 with TRBJ2-7; TRBD2 is a possible D gene (5 bases). The CDR3 has 13 residues. Germline values: CDR1 SEHNR, CDR2 FQNEAQ (reference sequence). Trimming stripped 5 bases from V and 3 bases from J, with 11 bases between.

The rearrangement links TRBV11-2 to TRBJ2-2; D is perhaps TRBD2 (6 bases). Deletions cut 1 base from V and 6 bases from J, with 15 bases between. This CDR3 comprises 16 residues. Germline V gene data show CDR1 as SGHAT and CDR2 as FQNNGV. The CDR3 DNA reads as TGTGCCAGCAGCTTAGGGCCGGGAGTTAGCCCCGGGGAGCTGTTTTTT. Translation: CASSLGPGVSPGELFF.

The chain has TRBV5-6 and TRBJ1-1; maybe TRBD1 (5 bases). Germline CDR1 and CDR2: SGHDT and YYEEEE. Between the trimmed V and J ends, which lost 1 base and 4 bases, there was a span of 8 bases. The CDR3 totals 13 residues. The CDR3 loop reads CASSLLGGTEAFF. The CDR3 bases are TGTGCCAGCAGCTTGTTGGGGGGCACTGAAGCTTTCTTT.

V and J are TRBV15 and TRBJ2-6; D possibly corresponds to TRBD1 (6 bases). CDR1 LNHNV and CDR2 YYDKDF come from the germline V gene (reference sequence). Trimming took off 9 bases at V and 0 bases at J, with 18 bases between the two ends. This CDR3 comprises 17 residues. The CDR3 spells CATSDSPTFSGANVLTF. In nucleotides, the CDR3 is TGTGCCACTTCGGACAGTCCTACCTTCTCTGGGGCCAACGTCCTGACTTTC.

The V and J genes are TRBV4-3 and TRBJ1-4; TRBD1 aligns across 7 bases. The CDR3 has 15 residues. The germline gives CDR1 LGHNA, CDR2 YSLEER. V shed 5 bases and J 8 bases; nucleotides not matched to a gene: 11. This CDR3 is CASSGVPGQNEKLFF. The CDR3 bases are TGCGCCAGCAGCGGGGTCCCGGGACAGAACGAAAAACTGTTTTTT.

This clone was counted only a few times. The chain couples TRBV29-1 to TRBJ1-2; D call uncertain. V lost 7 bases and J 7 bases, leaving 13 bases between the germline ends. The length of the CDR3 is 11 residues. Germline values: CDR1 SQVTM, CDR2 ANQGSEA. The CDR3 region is CSGGGLFGYTF. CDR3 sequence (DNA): TGCAGCGGGGGAGGGCTATTTGGCTACACCTTC.